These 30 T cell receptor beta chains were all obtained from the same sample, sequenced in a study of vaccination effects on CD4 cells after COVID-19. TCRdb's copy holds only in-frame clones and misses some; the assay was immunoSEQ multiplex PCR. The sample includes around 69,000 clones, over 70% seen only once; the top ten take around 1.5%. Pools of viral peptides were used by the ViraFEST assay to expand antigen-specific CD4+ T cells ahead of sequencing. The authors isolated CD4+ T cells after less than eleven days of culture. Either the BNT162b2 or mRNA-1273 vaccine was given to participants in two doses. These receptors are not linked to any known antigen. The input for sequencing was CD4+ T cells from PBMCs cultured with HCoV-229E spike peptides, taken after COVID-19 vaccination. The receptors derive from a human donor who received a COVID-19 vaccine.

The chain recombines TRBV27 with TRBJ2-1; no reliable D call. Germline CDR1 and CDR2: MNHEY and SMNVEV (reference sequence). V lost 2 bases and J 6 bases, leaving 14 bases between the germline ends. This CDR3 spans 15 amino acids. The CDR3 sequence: CASSLPPRPTNEQFF. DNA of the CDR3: TGTGCCAGCAGTTTACCGCCCCGACCGACCAATGAGCAGTTCTTC.

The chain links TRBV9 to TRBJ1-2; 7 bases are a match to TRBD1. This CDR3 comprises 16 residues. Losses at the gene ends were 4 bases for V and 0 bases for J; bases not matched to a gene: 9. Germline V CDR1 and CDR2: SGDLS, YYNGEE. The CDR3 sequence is CASSPPGDRANYGYTF. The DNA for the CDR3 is TGTGCCAGCAGCCCTCCCGGGGACAGAGCTAACTATGGCTACACCTTC.

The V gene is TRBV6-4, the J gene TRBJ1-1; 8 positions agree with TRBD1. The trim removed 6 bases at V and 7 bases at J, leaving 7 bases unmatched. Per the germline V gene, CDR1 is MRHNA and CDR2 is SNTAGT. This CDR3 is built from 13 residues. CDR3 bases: TGTGCCAGCAGCCTTGACAGGGGCAATGAAGCTTTCTTT. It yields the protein CASSLDRGNEAFF.

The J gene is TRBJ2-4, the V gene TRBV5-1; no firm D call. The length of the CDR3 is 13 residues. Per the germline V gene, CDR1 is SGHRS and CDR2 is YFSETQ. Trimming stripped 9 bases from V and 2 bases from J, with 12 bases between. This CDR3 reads CATQGLSKNIQYF. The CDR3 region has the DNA TGCGCCACCCAAGGGTTATCCAAAAACATTCAGTACTTC.

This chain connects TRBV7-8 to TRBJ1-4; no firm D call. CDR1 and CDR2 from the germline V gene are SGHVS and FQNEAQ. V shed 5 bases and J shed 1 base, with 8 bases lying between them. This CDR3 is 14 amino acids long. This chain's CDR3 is CASSPALTNEKLFF. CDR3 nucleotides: TGTGCCAGCAGCCCCGCTCTAACTAATGAAAAACTGTTTTTT.

The CDR3 loop is CASSLSGTTGSFHF. In nucleotides, the CDR3 is TGTGCCAGCAGTTTATCCGGGACCACTGGCTCCTTCCACTTT. The V gene is TRBV28, the J gene TRBJ1-6; D possibly corresponds to TRBD1 (5 bases). The CDR3 runs 14 residues. Germline-derived CDR1 and CDR2 are MDHEN and SYDVKM. V was cut by 1 base and J by 17 bases, with 18 bases left in between.

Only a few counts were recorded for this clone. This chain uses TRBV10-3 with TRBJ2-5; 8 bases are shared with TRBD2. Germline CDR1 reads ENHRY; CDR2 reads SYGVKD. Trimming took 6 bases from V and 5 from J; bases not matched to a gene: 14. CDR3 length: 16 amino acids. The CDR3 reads CAIRGPLGAGEETQYF. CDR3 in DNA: TGTGCCATCAGGGGGCCCTTGGGAGCGGGGGAGGAGACCCAGTACTTC.

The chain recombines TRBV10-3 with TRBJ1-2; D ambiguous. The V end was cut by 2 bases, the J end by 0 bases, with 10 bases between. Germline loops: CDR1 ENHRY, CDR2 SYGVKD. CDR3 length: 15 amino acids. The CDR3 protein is CAISEGGGPNYGYTF. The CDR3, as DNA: TGTGCCATCAGTGAGGGAGGAGGACCTAACTATGGCTACACCTTC.

The CDR3 DNA reads TGTGCCAGCAGCGCTGTTGCGGGCACAGATACGCAGTATTTT. As protein: CASSAVAGTDTQYF. The genes are TRBV5-5 and TRBJ2-3; D gene unclear. CDR1 and CDR2 (germline): SGHKS, YYEKEE (reference sequence). The CDR3 is 14 residues long. The V gene lost 4 bases and the J gene lost 1 base, with 10 bases spanning the gap.

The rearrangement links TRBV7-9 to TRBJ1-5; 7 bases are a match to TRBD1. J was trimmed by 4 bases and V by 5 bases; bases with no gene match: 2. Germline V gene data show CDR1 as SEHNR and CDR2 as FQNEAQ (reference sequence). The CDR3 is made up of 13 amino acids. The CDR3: CASSATGNQPQHF. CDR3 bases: TGTGCCAGCAGCGCGACAGGGAATCAGCCCCAGCATTTT.

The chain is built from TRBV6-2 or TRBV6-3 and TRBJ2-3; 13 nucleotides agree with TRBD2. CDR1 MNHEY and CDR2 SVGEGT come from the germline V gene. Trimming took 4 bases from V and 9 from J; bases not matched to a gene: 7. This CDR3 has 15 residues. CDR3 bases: TGTGCCAGCAGTTCTCGACTAGCGGGGGGTCCGACGCAGTATTTT. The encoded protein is CASSSRLAGGPTQYF.

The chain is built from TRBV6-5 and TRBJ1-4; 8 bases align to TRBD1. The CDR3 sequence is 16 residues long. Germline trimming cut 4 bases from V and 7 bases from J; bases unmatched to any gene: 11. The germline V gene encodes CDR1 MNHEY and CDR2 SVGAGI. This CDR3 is CASSLTDRGMGEKLFF. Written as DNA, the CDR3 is TGTGCCAGCAGTTTAACCGACAGGGGCATGGGTGAAAAACTGTTTTTT.

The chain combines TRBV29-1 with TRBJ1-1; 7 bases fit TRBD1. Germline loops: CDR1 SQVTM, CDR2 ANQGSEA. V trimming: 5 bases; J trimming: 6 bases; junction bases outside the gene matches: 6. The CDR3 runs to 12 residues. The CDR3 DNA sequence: TGCAGCGTTTCGACAGGGCAGGCTGAAGCTTTCTTT. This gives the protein CSVSTGQAEAFF.

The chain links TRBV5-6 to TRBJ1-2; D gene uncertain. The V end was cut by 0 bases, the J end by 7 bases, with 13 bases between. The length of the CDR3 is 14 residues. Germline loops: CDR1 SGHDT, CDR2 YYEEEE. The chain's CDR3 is CASSLVKAVGGYTF. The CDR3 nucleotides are TGTGCCAGCAGCTTGGTTAAGGCCGTTGGTGGCTACACCTTC.

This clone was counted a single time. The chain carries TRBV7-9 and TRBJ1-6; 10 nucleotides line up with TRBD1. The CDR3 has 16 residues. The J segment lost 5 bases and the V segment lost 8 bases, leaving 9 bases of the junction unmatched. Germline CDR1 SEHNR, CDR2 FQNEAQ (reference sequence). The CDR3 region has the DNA TGTGCCAGCGGCCCTTGGGGGACAGGGGATAATTCACCCCTCCACTTT. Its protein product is CASGPWGTGDNSPLHF.

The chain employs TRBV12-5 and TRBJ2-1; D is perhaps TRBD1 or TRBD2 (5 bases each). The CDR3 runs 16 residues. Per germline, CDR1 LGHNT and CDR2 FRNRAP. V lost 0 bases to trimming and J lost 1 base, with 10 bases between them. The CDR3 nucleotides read TGTGCTAGTGGTTTGGTACTGGGGGATTCCTACAATGAGCAGTTCTTC. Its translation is CASGLVLGDSYNEQFF.

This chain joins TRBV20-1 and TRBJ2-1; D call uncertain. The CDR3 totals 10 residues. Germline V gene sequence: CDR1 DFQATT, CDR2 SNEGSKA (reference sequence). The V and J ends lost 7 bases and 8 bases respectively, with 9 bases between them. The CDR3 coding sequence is TGCAGTGTGGCCGCCGATGAGCAGTTCTTC. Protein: CSVAADEQFF.

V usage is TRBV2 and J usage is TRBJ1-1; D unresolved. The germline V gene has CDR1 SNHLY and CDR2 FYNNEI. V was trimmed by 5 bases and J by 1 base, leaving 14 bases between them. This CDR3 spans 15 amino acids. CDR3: CASSPSDPKNTEAFF. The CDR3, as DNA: TGTGCCAGCAGTCCGAGCGACCCTAAGAACACTGAAGCTTTCTTT.

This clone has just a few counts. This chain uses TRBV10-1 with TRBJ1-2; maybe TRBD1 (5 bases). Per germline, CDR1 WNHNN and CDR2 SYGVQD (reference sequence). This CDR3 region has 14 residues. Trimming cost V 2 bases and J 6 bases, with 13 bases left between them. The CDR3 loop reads CASSERRGGDGYTF. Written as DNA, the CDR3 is TGCGCCAGCAGTGAGAGGAGGGGAGGAGATGGCTACACCTTC.

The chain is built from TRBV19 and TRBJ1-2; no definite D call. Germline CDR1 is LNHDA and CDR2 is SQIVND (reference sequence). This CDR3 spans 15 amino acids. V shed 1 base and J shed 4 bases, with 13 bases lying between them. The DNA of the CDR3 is TGTGCCAGTAGTATAGTGGCGGCGGCGGGCTATGGCTACACCTTC. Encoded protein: CASSIVAAAGYGYTF. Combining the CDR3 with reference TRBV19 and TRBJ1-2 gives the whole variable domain DGGITQSPKYLFRKEGQNVTLSCEQNLNHDAMYWYRQDPGQGLRLIYYSQIVNDFQKGDIAEGYSVSREKKESFPLTVTSAQKNPTAFYLCASSIVAAAGYGYTFGSGTRLTVV.

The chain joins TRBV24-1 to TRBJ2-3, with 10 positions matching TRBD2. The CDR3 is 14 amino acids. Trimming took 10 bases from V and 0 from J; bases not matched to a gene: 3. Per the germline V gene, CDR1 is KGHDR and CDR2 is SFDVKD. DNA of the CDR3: TGTGCCACGAAGCGGGGGGGTAGCACAGATACGCAGTATTTT. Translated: CATKRGGSTDTQYF.

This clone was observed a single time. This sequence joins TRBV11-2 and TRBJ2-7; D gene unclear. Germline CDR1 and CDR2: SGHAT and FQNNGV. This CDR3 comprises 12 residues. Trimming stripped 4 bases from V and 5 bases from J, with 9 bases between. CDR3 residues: CASSSLVDEQYV. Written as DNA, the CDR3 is TGTGCCAGCAGCTCCCTTGTTGACGAGCAGTACGTC.

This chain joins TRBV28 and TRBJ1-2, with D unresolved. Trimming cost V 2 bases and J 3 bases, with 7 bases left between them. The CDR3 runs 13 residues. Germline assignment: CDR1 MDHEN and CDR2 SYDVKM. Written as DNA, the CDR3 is TGTGCCAGCAGTTTAGGGCCCGACTATGGCTACACCTTC. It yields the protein CASSLGPDYGYTF.

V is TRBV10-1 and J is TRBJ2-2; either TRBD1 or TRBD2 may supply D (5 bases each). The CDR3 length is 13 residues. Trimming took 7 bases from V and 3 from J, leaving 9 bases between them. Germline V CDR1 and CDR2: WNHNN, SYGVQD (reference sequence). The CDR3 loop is CASTEGYTGELFF. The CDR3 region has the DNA TGCGCCAGCACAGAGGGGTACACCGGGGAGCTGTTTTTT.

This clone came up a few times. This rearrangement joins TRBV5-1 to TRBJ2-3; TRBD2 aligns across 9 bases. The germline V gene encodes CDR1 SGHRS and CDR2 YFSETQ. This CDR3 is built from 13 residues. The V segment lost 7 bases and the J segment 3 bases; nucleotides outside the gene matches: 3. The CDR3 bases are TGCGCCAGCGCCAGCGGGGGGACAGATACGCAGTATTTT. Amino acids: CASASGGTDTQYF.

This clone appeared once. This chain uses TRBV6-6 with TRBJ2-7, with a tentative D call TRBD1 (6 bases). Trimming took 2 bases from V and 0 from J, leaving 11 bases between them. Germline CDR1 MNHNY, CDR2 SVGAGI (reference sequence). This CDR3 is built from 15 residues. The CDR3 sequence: CASSYGTRSSYEQYV. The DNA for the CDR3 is TGTGCCAGCAGTTACGGGACAAGAAGCTCCTACGAGCAGTACGTC.

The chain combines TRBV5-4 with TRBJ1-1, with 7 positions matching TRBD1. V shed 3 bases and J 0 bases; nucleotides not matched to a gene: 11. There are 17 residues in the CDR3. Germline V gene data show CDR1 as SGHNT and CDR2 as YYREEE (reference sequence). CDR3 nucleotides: TGTGCCAGCAGCTCCAAGAAGGGACAGAATATGAACACTGAAGCTTTCTTT. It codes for CASSSKKGQNMNTEAFF.

DNA for the CDR3: TGTGCCAGCAGCGACGGGATCACGTCCTACAATGAGCAGTTCTTC. It translates to CASSDGITSYNEQFF. The chain has TRBV9 and TRBJ2-1; a weak D match, TRBD2 (5 bases). Trimming cost V 3 bases and J 1 base, with 11 bases left between them. This CDR3 is 15 amino acids long. Germline lookup yields CDR1 SGDLS and CDR2 YYNGEE.

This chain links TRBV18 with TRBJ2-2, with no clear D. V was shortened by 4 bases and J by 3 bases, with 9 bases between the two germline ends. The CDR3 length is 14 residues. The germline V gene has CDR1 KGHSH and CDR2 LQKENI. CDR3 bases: TGTGCCAGCTCACTCCAGTTAGACACCGGGGAGCTGTTTTTT. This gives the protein CASSLQLDTGELFF.

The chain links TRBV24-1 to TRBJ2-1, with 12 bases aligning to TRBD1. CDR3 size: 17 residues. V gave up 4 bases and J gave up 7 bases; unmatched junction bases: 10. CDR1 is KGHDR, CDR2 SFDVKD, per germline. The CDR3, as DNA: TGTGCCACCAGTGAACCGTTAGGGGACAGGGGGCGAAATGAGCAGTTCTTC. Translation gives CATSEPLGDRGRNEQFF.